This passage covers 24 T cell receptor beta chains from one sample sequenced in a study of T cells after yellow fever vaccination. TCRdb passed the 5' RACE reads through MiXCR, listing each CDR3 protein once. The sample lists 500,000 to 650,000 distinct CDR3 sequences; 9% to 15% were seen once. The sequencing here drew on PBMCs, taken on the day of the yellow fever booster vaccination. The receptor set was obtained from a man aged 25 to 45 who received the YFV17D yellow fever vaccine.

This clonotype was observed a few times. The CDR3 nucleotides are TGTGCCAGTAGTATAGATCTCGCGGGAGAGGAAGAGACCCAGTACTTC. This sequence encodes CASSIDLAGEEETQYF. The chain carries TRBV19 and TRBJ2-5; 7 nucleotides align to TRBD2. The CDR3 length is 16 residues. V shed 0 bases and J 3 bases; nucleotides not matched to a gene: 7. Germline CDR1 LNHDA, CDR2 SQIVND (reference sequence).

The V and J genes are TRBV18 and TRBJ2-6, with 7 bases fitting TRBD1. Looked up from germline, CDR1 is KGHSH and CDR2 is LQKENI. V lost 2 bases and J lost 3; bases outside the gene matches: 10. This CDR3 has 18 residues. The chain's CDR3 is CASSPSSRGSSGANVLTF. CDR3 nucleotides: TGTGCCAGCTCACCATCGAGCAGGGGGTCTAGTGGGGCCAACGTCCTGACTTTC.

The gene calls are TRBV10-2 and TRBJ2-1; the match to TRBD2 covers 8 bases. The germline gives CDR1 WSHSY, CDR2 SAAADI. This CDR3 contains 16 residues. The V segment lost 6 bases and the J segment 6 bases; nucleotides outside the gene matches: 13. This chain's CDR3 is CASRTSGTSYSNEQFF. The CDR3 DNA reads TGCGCCAGCAGGACCTCCGGGACTAGTTATTCCAATGAGCAGTTCTTC.

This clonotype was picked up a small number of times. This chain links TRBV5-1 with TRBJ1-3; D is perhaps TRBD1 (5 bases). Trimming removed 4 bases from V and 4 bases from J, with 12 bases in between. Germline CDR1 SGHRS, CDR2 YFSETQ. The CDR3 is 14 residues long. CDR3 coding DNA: TGCGCCAGCAGCCAGGGTGCGTACGGAAACACCATATATTTT. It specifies CASSQGAYGNTIYF.

The DNA for the CDR3 is TGTGCCAGCAGTCCCCGAGAGCGGGAGACCTACGAGCAGTACTTC. It codes for CASSPRERETYEQYF. The V gene is TRBV27, the J gene TRBJ2-7; 8 nucleotides line up with TRBD2. The CDR3 runs 15 residues. V gave up 5 bases and J gave up 2 bases; unmatched junction bases: 8. Germline assignment: CDR1 MNHEY and CDR2 SMNVEV (reference sequence).

The CDR3 DNA is TGTGCCACCAGCAGAGGGACGGAAACCTCCTCCTACGAGCAGTACTTC. Translating gives CATSRGTETSSYEQYF. The rearrangement links TRBV15 to TRBJ2-7; no clear D gene. CDR3 size: 16 residues. Germline-derived CDR1 and CDR2 are LNHNV and YYDKDF (reference sequence). Trimming removed 1 base at V and 0 bases at J, with 13 bases between. Full variable domain (missing parts from reference TRBV15 and TRBJ2-7): DAMVIQNPRYQVTQFGKPVTLSCSQTLNHNVMYWYQQKSSQAPKLLFHYYDKDFNNEADTPDNFQSRRPNTSFCFLDIRSPGLGDTAMYLCATSRGTETSSYEQYFGPGTRLTVT.

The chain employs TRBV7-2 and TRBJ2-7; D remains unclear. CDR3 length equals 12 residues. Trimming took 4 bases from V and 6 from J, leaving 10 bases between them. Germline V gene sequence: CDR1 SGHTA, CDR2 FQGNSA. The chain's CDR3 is CASSSYPSEQYF. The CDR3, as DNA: TGTGCCAGCAGCTCCTACCCCTCCGAGCAGTACTTC.

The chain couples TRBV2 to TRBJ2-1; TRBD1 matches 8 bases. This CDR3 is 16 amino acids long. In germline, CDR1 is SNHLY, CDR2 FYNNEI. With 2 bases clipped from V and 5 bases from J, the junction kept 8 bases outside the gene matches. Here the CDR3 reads CASSENDRGRDNEQFF. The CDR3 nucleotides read TGTGCCAGCAGTGAAAACGACAGGGGACGCGACAATGAGCAGTTCTTC.

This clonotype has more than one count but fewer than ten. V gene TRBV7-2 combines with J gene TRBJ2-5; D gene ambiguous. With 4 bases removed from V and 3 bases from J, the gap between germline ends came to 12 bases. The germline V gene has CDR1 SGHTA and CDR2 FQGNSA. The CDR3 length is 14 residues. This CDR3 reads CASSSIVGKETQYF. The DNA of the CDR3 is TGTGCCAGCAGCTCAATTGTGGGGAAAGAGACCCAGTACTTC.

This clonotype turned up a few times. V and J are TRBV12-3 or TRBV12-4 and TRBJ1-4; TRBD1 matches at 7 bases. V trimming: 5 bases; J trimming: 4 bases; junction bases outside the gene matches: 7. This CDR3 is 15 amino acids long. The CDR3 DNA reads TGTGCCAGCAGTCGACAGGGTAGTAGTAATGAAAAACTGTTTTTT. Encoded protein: CASSRQGSSNEKLFF.

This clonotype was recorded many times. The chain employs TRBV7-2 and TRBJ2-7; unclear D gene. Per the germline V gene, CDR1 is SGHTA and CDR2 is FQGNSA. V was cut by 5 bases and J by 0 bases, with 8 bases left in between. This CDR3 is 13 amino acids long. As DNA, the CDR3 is TGTGCCAGCAGCGTCACGGCCTCCTACGAGCAGTACTTC. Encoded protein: CASSVTASYEQYF.

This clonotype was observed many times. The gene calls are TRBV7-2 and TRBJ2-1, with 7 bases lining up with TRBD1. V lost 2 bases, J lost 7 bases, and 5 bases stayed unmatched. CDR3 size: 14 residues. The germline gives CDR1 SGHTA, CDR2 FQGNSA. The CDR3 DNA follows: TGTGCCAGCAGCTTATACAGGGGATGGAATGAGCAGTTCTTC. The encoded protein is CASSLYRGWNEQFF.

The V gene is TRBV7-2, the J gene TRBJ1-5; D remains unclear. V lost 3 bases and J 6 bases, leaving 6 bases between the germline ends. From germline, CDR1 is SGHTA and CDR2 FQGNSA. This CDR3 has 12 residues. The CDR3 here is CASSFPAQPQHF. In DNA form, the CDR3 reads TGTGCCAGCAGCTTCCCGGCTCAGCCCCAGCATTTT. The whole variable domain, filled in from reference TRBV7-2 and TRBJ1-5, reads GAGVSQSPSNKVTEKGKDVELRCDPISGHTALYWYRQSLGQGLEFLIYFQGNSAPDKSGLPSDRFSAERTGGSVSTLTIQRTQQEDSAVYLCASSFPAQPQHFGDGTRLSIL.

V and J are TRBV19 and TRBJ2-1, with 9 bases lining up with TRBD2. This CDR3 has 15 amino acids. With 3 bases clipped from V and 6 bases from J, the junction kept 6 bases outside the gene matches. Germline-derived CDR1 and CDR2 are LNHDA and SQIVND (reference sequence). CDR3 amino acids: CASSMIAGEFNEQFF. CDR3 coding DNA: TGTGCCAGTAGTATGATAGCGGGAGAGTTCAATGAGCAGTTCTTC.

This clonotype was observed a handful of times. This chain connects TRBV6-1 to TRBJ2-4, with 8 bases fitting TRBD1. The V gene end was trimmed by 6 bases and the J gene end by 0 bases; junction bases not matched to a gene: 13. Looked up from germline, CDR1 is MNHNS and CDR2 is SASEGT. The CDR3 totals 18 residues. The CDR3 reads CASSLTGGTGGAKNIQYF. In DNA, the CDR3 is TGTGCCAGCAGCCTAACAGGGGGGACAGGAGGAGCCAAAAACATTCAGTACTTC.

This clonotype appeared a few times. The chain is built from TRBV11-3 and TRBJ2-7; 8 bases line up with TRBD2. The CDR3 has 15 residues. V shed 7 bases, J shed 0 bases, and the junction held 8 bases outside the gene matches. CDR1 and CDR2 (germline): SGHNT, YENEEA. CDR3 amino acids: CASTQTSDHSYEQYF. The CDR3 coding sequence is TGTGCCAGCACCCAGACTAGCGACCACTCCTACGAGCAGTACTTC.

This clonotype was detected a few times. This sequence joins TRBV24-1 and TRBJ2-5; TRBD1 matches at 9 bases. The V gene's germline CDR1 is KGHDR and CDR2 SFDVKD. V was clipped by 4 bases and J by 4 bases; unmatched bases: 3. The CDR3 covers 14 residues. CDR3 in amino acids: CATSDSGQGETQYF. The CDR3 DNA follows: TGTGCCACCAGTGACTCGGGACAGGGAGAGACCCAGTACTTC.

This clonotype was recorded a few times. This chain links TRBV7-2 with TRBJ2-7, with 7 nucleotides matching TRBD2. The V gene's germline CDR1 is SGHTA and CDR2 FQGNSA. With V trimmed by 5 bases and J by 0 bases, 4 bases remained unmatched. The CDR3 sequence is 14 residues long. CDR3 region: CASSPSGASYEQYF. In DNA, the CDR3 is TGTGCCAGCAGCCCCAGCGGGGCCTCCTACGAGCAGTACTTC.

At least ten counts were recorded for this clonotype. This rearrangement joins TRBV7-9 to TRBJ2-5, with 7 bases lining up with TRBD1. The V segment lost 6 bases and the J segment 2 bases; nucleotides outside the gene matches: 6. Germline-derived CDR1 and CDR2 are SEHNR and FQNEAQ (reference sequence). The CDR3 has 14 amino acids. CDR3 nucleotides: TGTGCCAGCAGAATTGCACAGGGGCAAGAGACCCAGTACTTC. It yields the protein CASRIAQGQETQYF.

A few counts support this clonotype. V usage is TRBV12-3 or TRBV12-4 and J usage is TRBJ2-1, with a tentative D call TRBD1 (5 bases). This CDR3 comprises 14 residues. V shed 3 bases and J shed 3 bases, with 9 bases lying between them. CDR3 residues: CASSFREGYNEQFF. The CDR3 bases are TGTGCCAGCAGTTTCAGGGAAGGCTACAATGAGCAGTTCTTC.

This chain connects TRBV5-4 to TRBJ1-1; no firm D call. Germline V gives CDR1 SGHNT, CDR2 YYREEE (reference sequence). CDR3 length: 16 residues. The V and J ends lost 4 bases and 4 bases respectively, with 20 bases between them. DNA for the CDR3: TGTGCCAGCAGCCCCCGGTTTTTGGGCCGAGGCACTGAAGCTTTCTTT. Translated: CASSPRFLGRGTEAFF.

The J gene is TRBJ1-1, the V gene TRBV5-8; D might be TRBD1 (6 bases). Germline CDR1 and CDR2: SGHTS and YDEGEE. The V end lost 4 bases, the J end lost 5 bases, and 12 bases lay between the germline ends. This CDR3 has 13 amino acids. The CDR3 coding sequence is TGTGCCAGCAGCCTCTACAGGGTTACTGAAGCTTTCTTT. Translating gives CASSLYRVTEAFF.

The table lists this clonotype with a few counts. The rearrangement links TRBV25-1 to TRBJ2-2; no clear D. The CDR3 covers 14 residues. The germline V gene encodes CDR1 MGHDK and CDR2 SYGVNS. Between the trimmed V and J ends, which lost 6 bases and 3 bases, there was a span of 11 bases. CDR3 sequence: CASSKARDTGELFF. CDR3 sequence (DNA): TGTGCCAGCAGCAAGGCGCGTGACACCGGGGAGCTGTTTTTT.

The CDR3 DNA reads as TGTGCCAGCTTTCCGGGACAGGGGGCGCAGTACGAGCAGTACTTC. Translating gives CASFPGQGAQYEQYF. The V call is TRBV2, the J call TRBJ2-7; 12 bases align to TRBD1. In germline, CDR1 is SNHLY, CDR2 FYNNEI. With 8 bases clipped from V and 4 bases from J, the junction kept 9 bases outside the gene matches. The CDR3 is made up of 15 amino acids.